This TCR beta chain appears in the sequencing data of a study of blood T cell repertoires in COVID-19. Study context: COVID-19 samples from acute and convalescent phases originated in the United States, Italy and Spain. The cDNA or gDNA used as material had been derived from T cells, B-cell-depleted T cells, or PBMCs.

Trimming took 2 bases from V and 1 from J, leaving 11 bases between them. Germline CDR1 reads SQVTM; CDR2 reads ANQGSEA. The CDR3 extends over 14 amino acids. Per the authors' pipeline: Amplification of reference gene primers provided the estimated nucleated cell counts. Assay used: immunoSEQ multiplex PCR; TCRdb lists only in-frame clones, some missing. V and J calls and clone size are copied from that table; D and trimming were computed from the DNA. The sample shows approximately 100,000 clones, about 82% of them seen only once. This sequence joins TRBV29-1 and TRBJ1-1; D might be TRBD1 (5 bases). The receptor's source is a human donor in a cohort sampled during active COVID-19. Sequenced material: peripheral blood. The CDR3 loop reads CSVELAGQNTEAFF. The DNA for the CDR3 is TGCAGCGTTGAACTCGCAGGACAGAACACTGAAGCTTTCTTT.